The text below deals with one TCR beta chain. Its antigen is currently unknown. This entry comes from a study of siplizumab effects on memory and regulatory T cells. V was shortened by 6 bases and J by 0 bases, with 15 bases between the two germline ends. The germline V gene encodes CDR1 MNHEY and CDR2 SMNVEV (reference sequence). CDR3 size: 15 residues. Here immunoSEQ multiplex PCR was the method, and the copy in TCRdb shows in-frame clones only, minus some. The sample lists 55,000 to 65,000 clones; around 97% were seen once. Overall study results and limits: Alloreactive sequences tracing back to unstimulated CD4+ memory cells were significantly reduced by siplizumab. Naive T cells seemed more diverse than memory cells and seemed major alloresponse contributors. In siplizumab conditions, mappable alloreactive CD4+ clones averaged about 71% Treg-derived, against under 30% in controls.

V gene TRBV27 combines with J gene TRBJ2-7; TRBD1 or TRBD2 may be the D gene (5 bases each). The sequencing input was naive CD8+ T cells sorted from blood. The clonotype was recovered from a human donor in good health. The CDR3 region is CASSYRDGNSYEQYF. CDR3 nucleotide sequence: TGTGCCAGCAGCTACCGGGACGGAAACTCCTACGAGCAGTACTTC.